The next 20 T cell receptor beta chains were all read from a single sample in a study of cytomegalovirus exposure and HLA in healthy donors. The repertoire was sequenced with immunoSEQ multiplex PCR; TCRdb's copy has only in-frame clones and lacks some. The sample contains 260,000 or so clones, about 90% of which appear only once. The sequenced sample was PBMCs. The receptors stem from a woman in her twenties or thirties in good health and CMV-seronegative.

The V call is TRBV9, the J call TRBJ1-3; D is possibly TRBD1 (5 bases). V lost 2 bases, J lost 0 bases, and 21 bases lay in between. The CDR3 contains 19 residues. CDR1 and CDR2 from the germline V gene are SGDLS and YYNGEE. The CDR3 region has the DNA TGTGCCAGCAGCGTGGGGCGTGGGGTCCCAACTTACTCTGGAAACACCATATATTTT. Translated: CASSVGRGVPTYSGNTIYF.

The chain is built from TRBV30 and TRBJ2-7, with 8 bases aligning to TRBD2. Germline V CDR1 and CDR2: GTSNPN, SVGIG (reference sequence). V shed 3 bases and J 8 bases; nucleotides not matched to a gene: 15. This CDR3 is 15 amino acids long. The CDR3 spells CAWRGGAGGLPQQYF. In DNA, the CDR3 is TGTGCCTGGAGGGGGGGGGCGGGAGGCCTTCCTCAGCAGTACTTC.

This clone came up a few times. The chain carries TRBV6-6 and TRBJ2-2; D is uncertain. V shed 5 bases and J shed 1 base, with 5 bases lying between them. Germline lookup yields CDR1 MNHNY and CDR2 SVGAGI (reference sequence). The length of the CDR3 is 13 residues. The CDR3 region is CASSPLNTGELFF. In DNA form, the CDR3 reads TGTGCCAGCAGTCCCCTGAACACCGGGGAGCTGTTTTTT.

The chain combines TRBV6-4 with TRBJ1-1, with D hard to call. The CDR3 sequence is 13 residues long. Trimming cost V 2 bases and J 1 base, with 5 bases left between them. Germline V gene sequence: CDR1 MRHNA, CDR2 SNTAGT. Written as DNA, the CDR3 is TGTGCCAGCAGTGACACAGCGAACACTGAAGCTTTCTTT. It encodes CASSDTANTEAFF.

The chain links TRBV4-1 to TRBJ2-7; no clear D. This CDR3 is built from 16 residues. Looked up from germline, CDR1 is MGHRA and CDR2 is YSYEKL. The V and J ends lost 0 bases and 0 bases respectively, with 12 bases between them. In DNA form, the CDR3 reads TGCGCCAGCAGCCAAGATACTCCGCCTGGCTCCTACGAGCAGTACTTC. It is translated as CASSQDTPPGSYEQYF.

V is TRBV29-1 and J is TRBJ2-2; D is ambiguous. Germline-derived CDR1 and CDR2 are SQVTM and ANQGSEA. This CDR3 has 13 amino acids. Trimming removed 7 bases at V and 3 bases at J, with 12 bases between. The CDR3 loop is CSDPPIYTGELFF. The CDR3 DNA follows: TGCAGCGATCCCCCTATCTACACCGGGGAGCTGTTTTTT.

The chain carries TRBV29-1 and TRBJ2-7; a possible D gene is TRBD1 (6 bases). V was pared by 7 bases and J by 2 bases, with 21 bases between. From germline, CDR1 is SQVTM and CDR2 ANQGSEA. This CDR3 contains 15 residues. The CDR3 nucleotides read TGCAGCGCCAAAAAGGCAGGGGATCTAGCCTACGAGCAGTACTTC. Encoded protein: CSAKKAGDLAYEQYF.

The chain joins TRBV5-1 to TRBJ2-1; 8 bases are a match to TRBD2. The CDR3 sequence is 15 residues long. Trimming cost V 4 bases and J 8 bases; bases outside gene matches: 11. The V gene's germline CDR1 is SGHRS and CDR2 YFSETQ. The CDR3 loop is CASSAGTSEGHEQFF. The CDR3 DNA follows: TGCGCCAGCAGCGCAGGGACTAGTGAGGGGCATGAGCAGTTCTTC.

The J gene is TRBJ2-7, the V gene TRBV11-2; 7 nucleotides line up with TRBD1. CDR1 SGHAT and CDR2 FQNNGV come from the germline V gene. This CDR3 comprises 16 residues. V shed 5 bases, J shed 3 bases, and the junction held 13 bases outside the gene matches. The DNA of the CDR3 is TGTGCCAGCAGCCGAGCCGACAGGGCCCATGACTACGAGCAGTACTTC. Translating gives CASSRADRAHDYEQYF.

The chain employs TRBV19 and TRBJ2-7; D call uncertain. This CDR3 region has 13 residues. V was pared by 1 base and J by 3 bases, with 7 bases between. Germline V CDR1 and CDR2: LNHDA, SQIVND (reference sequence). The CDR3 loop reads CASSIGTGYEQYF. The CDR3 DNA follows: TGTGCCAGTAGTATAGGGACGGGCTACGAGCAGTACTTC.

V gene TRBV28 combines with J gene TRBJ2-1; 7 bases match TRBD1. Germline CDR1 is MDHEN and CDR2 is SYDVKM. With 3 bases clipped from V and 8 bases from J, the junction kept 4 bases outside the gene matches. This CDR3 is 13 amino acids long. The CDR3: CASSFNRGYEQFF. CDR3 coding DNA: TGTGCCAGCAGTTTTAACAGGGGATATGAGCAGTTCTTC.

The chain couples TRBV28 to TRBJ2-3, with D unresolved. Between the trimmed V and J ends, which lost 8 bases and 3 bases, there was a span of 12 bases. Germline CDR1 reads MDHEN; CDR2 reads SYDVKM. The CDR3 is 13 residues long. The CDR3 DNA reads as TGTGCCAGCGGCCAGGTGGGAACAGATACGCAGTATTTT. Amino acids: CASGQVGTDTQYF.

This clone was detected once. This sequence joins TRBV7-2 and TRBJ1-5; no clear D. V dropped 1 base and J dropped 7 bases, with 11 bases sitting between them. The CDR3 contains 14 residues. Germline V lookup: CDR1 SGHTA, CDR2 FQGNSA. The CDR3 nucleotides are TGTGCCAGCAGCTTAGGGGTGCTAGGCCAGCCCCAGCATTTT. Amino acids: CASSLGVLGQPQHF.

V is TRBV12-5 and J is TRBJ2-5; possibly TRBD1 for D (5 bases). The CDR3 totals 14 residues. Trimming stripped 5 bases from V and 5 bases from J, with 15 bases between. The germline CDR1 and CDR2 sequences are LGHNT and FRNRAP. The CDR3 nucleotides read TGTGCTAGTGGTGGCCAGGGTAATCGGGAGACCCAGTACTTC. This gives the protein CASGGQGNRETQYF.

V is TRBV25-1 and J is TRBJ2-2, with D perhaps TRBD2 (5 bases). This CDR3 region has 16 residues. The V end lost 8 bases, the J end lost 5 bases, and 21 bases lay between the germline ends. In germline, CDR1 is MGHDK, CDR2 SYGVNS. Written as DNA, the CDR3 is TGTGCCAGCTCCCAACGAGAGGGAGTGAAGACCGGGGAGCTGTTTTTT. This translates into CASSQREGVKTGELFF. Based on the CDR3 plus reference TRBV25-1 and TRBJ2-2, the full variable domain is EADIYQTPRYLVIGTGKKITLECSQTMGHDKMYWYQQDPGMELHLIHYSYGVNSTEKGDLSSESTVSRIRTEHFPLTLESARPSHTSQYLCASSQREGVKTGELFFGEGSRLTVL.

The J gene is TRBJ1-1, the V gene TRBV28; D might be TRBD1 (5 bases). The CDR3 consists of 13 residues. Germline V CDR1 and CDR2: MDHEN, SYDVKM. The V and J ends lost 6 bases and 1 base respectively, with 9 bases between them. The chain's CDR3 is CASSLGTNTEAFF. As DNA, the CDR3 is TGTGCCAGCAGCCTCGGGACGAACACTGAAGCTTTCTTT.

The chain has TRBV30 and TRBJ2-3; TRBD1 matches at 9 bases. Germline CDR1 GTSNPN, CDR2 SVGIG (reference sequence). This CDR3 has 14 residues. J lost 4 bases, V lost 3 bases, and 5 bases had no gene match. The CDR3 region has the DNA TGTGCCTGGAGCGGGACAGGGAGCGCAGATACGCAGTATTTT. This sequence encodes CAWSGTGSADTQYF. The full variable domain, in which reference TRBV30 and TRBJ2-3 provide the parts outside the CDR3, is SQTIHQWPATLVQPVGSPLSLECTVEGTSNPNLYWYRQAAGRGLQLLFYSVGIGQISSEVPQNLSASRPQDRQFILSSKKLLLSDSGFYLCAWSGTGSADTQYFGPGTRLTVL.

The chain links TRBV28 to TRBJ2-5, with D possibly TRBD1 on 6 matching bases. The CDR3 totals 14 residues. V lost 5 bases, J lost 4 bases, and 14 bases lay in between. The germline CDR1 and CDR2 sequences are MDHEN and SYDVKM. The chain's CDR3 is CASSPKTGIETQYF. The CDR3 DNA reads as TGTGCCAGCAGTCCGAAAACAGGGATAGAGACCCAGTACTTC.

This chain links TRBV6-4 with TRBJ2-2; 10 bases align to TRBD2. The CDR3 contains 16 residues. Germline V gene data show CDR1 as MRHNA and CDR2 as SNTAGT. V lost 5 bases, J lost 3 bases, and 6 bases stayed unmatched. CDR3 sequence (DNA): TGTGCCAGCAGTCCCACTAGCGGGATCGACACCGGGGAGCTGTTTTTT. Protein sequence: CASSPTSGIDTGELFF.

The V call is TRBV9, the J call TRBJ1-5; the D gene is possibly TRBD1 (5 bases). The length of the CDR3 is 13 residues. In germline, CDR1 is SGDLS, CDR2 YYNGEE. The V end was cut by 0 bases, the J end by 7 bases, with 8 bases between. CDR3 sequence reads: CASSVGQGQPQHF. The CDR3 DNA reads TGTGCCAGCAGCGTAGGCCAGGGACAGCCCCAGCATTTT. The full variable domain, rest sourced from reference TRBV9 and TRBJ1-5, is DSGVTQTPKHLITATGQRVTLRCSPRSGDLSVYWYQQSLDQGLQFLIQYYNGEERAKGNILERFSAQQFPDLHSELNLSSLELGDSALYFCASSVGQGQPQHFGDGTRLSIL.